This entry lists 5 T cell receptor beta chains sequenced from one sample in a study of blood T cell repertoires in COVID-19. The table came from immunoSEQ multiplex PCR; TCRdb's copy has only in-frame clones and leaves some out. The repertoire holds under 350,000 clones, with roughly 90% as singletons. Sample: PBMCs or T cells enriched from blood (not recorded which). These receptor sequences come from a woman in her sixties who had recovered from COVID-19.

This clone was observed once. The chain is built from TRBV5-1 and TRBJ1-1; TRBD1 is a possible D gene (5 bases). CDR1 and CDR2 from the germline V gene are SGHRS and YFSETQ. The CDR3 sequence is 15 residues long. The V and J ends lost 0 bases and 6 bases respectively, with 15 bases between them. This CDR3 is CASSLGGQGGPEAFF. The CDR3 nucleotides read TGCGCCAGCAGCTTGGGGGGCCAGGGCGGCCCTGAAGCTTTCTTT.

This clone was seen a handful of times. The chain uses TRBV3-1 (or the pseudogene TRBV3-2) and TRBJ2-2; 11 bases agree with TRBD2. CDR1 is LGHDT, CDR2 YNNKEL, per germline (reference sequence). With 4 bases clipped from V and 5 bases from J, the junction kept 0 bases outside the gene matches. The CDR3 sequence is 14 residues long. The CDR3 spells CASSPSGGTGELFF. The CDR3 DNA sequence: TGTGCCAGCAGCCCTAGCGGGGGGACCGGGGAGCTGTTTTTT.

This sequence joins TRBV2 and TRBJ1-5; D is perhaps TRBD1 (6 bases). Germline CDR1 is SNHLY and CDR2 is FYNNEI. CDR3 length: 15 residues. Trimming left V 0 bases short and J 5 bases short, with 11 bases between. CDR3 amino acids: CASSEARAGDQPQHF. CDR3 sequence (DNA): TGTGCCAGCAGTGAAGCGCGGGCAGGGGATCAGCCCCAGCATTTT.

J is TRBJ2-1 and V is TRBV25-1, with 7 positions matching TRBD2. The CDR3 length is 12 residues. The germline V gene encodes CDR1 MGHDK and CDR2 SYGVNS. Germline trimming cut 7 bases from V and 7 bases from J; bases unmatched to any gene: 4. CDR3 sequence (DNA): TGTGCCAGCACCGGACTAGTGAATGAGCAGTTCTTC. This codes for CASTGLVNEQFF.

V and J are TRBV12-3 or TRBV12-4 and TRBJ1-1; no clear D gene. The CDR3 consists of 12 residues. Trimming removed 8 bases at V and 12 bases at J, with 19 bases between. In DNA, the CDR3 is TGTGCCAGCGCCTCATCCTCCCCAGCGTCTTTCTTT. Translating gives CASASSSPASFF.